The present T cell receptor (beta chain) was sequenced within a study of shared clonotypes between healthy human individuals. Sequenced by immunoSEQ multiplex PCR; TCRdb stores in-frame clones only, minus some. The sample has about 1 million clones, around 75% seen once. With 6 bases removed from V and 2 bases from J, the gap between germline ends came to 12 bases. This CDR3 has 14 amino acids. Germline assignment: CDR1 MNHNS and CDR2 SASEGT. Notes on the study in general: Represented diversity (both genetic and exposure-history) was limited by the small number of donors.

Healthy adults negative for HIV, lacking recent acute infections or vaccinations, served as donors. CD4+ cell separation produced CD45RA+ naive and CD45RA-negative memory subsets. A word on this clone: Its antigen is not known.

Sequenced material: memory CD4+ T cells sorted from blood. Subset indicated: CD45RA-negative fraction. The chain combines TRBV6-1 with TRBJ2-3; TRBD2 might be the D (5 bases). The origin of this receptor is a man between 18 and 35 years old in good health. The CDR3 reads CASSRDVNTDTQYF. DNA of the CDR3: TGTGCCAGCAGCCGGGATGTGAACACAGATACGCAGTATTTT.